Following are 30 T cell receptor beta chains from one sample sequenced in a study of T cell responses to AZD1222 COVID-19 vaccine. Libraries were prepared by immunoSEQ multiplex PCR; TCRdb keeps only in-frame clonotypes and omits some of them. The sample gives 150,000 to 200,000 clones, 85% to 95% of which show up once; 3.6% is in the top ten. The input for sequencing was peripheral blood, taken 28 days after the second dose of the MenACWY control vaccine. All receptors come from an adult who received the MenACWY meningococcal vaccine as a control.

The chain is built from TRBV11-2 and TRBJ2-2; D is possibly TRBD1 (6 bases). The germline V and J ends were trimmed by 5 bases and 7 bases, with 17 bases remaining between them. Germline CDR1 is SGHAT and CDR2 is FQNNGV. This CDR3 is built from 15 residues. The CDR3 sequence: CASSPSRGNNGELFF. The DNA of the CDR3 is TGTGCCAGCAGCCCCTCGAGGGGGAATAACGGGGAGCTGTTTTTT.

This sequence joins TRBV9 and TRBJ1-2; 8 bases are a match to TRBD1. The junction had 11 bases not matched to a gene; V was cut back by 2 bases and J by 8 bases. The CDR3 sequence is 15 residues long. The germline CDR1 and CDR2 sequences are SGDLS and YYNGEE. CDR3 amino acids: CASSVTRGQVGGYTF. The CDR3 region has the DNA TGTGCCAGCAGCGTGACCAGGGGGCAGGTGGGAGGCTACACCTTC.

The rearrangement joins TRBV19 to TRBJ2-4, with D perhaps being TRBD1 or TRBD2 (5 bases each). Germline CDR1 reads LNHDA; CDR2 reads SQIVND (reference sequence). V was clipped by 7 bases and J by 8 bases, with 15 bases between them. This CDR3 has 13 amino acids. CDR3 protein: CASMPGPSYIQYF. The CDR3 region has the DNA TGTGCCAGTATGCCGGGACCTTCGTACATTCAGTACTTC. Variable domain in full (rest from reference TRBV19 and TRBJ2-4): DGGITQSPKYLFRKEGQNVTLSCEQNLNHDAMYWYRQDPGQGLRLIYYSQIVNDFQKGDIAEGYSVSREKKESFPLTVTSAQKNPTAFYLCASMPGPSYIQYFGAGTRLSVL.

CDR3 DNA: TGTGCCAGCAGTCCCCCGGCGGGCTCCTACAATGAGCAGTTCTTC. Encoded protein: CASSPPAGSYNEQFF. The genes are TRBV28 and TRBJ2-1, with TRBD2 as a possible D gene (5 bases). Germline V lookup: CDR1 MDHEN, CDR2 SYDVKM. V was clipped by 5 bases and J by 0 bases, with 11 bases between them. CDR3 length equals 15 residues.

The rearrangement joins TRBV7-2 to TRBJ2-2; D uncertain. V gave up 5 bases and J gave up 4 bases, with 5 bases separating them. Germline-derived CDR1 and CDR2 are SGHTA and FQGNSA. The CDR3 runs to 12 residues. The CDR3 region has the DNA TGTGCCAGCAGCCCCCTCACCGGGGAGCTGTTTTTT. This sequence encodes CASSPLTGELFF.

The rearrangement uses TRBV5-1 and TRBJ1-2; 7 bases map to TRBD1. Looked up from germline, CDR1 is SGHRS and CDR2 is YFSETQ. This CDR3 is 13 amino acids long. Trimming took 2 bases from V and 7 from J; bases not matched to a gene: 5. As DNA, the CDR3 is TGCGCCAGCAGCTTCGACAGGGACGGTGGCTACACCTTC. This codes for CASSFDRDGGYTF.

V gene TRBV7-2 combines with J gene TRBJ2-7; D perhaps matches TRBD2 (5 bases). CDR1 is SGHTA and CDR2 is FQGNSA in the germline V gene. The CDR3 sequence is 13 residues long. The V end lost 2 bases, the J end lost 3 bases, and 8 bases lay between the germline ends. CDR3 DNA sequence: TGTGCCAGCAGCTTATTGGGAGACTACGAGCAGTACTTC. This translates into CASSLLGDYEQYF.

The rearrangement joins TRBV3-1 (or the pseudogene TRBV3-2) to TRBJ2-7; tentatively, D is TRBD2 (6 bases). Trimming cost V 10 bases and J 4 bases, with 17 bases left between them. The germline CDR1 and CDR2 sequences are LGHDT and YNNKEL (reference sequence). There are 13 residues in the CDR3. This CDR3 reads CATTGDLGYEQYF. CDR3 coding DNA: TGTGCCACCACGGGGGACCTGGGGTACGAGCAGTACTTC.

In DNA form, the CDR3 reads TGTGCCAGCAGCCTGGACAGAGGCGCTGAAGCTTTCTTT. Translated: CASSLDRGAEAFF. The genes are TRBV11-2 and TRBJ1-1; TRBD1 is a possible D gene (6 bases). Germline loops: CDR1 SGHAT, CDR2 FQNNGV. The CDR3 spans 13 residues. The germline V and J ends were trimmed by 5 bases and 6 bases, with 13 bases remaining between them. The full variable domain, with the rest looked up from reference TRBV11-2 and TRBJ1-1, is EAGVAQSPRYKIIEKRQSVAFWCNPISGHATLYWYQQILGQGPKLLIQFQNNGVVDDSQLPKDRFSAERLKGVDSTLKIQPAKLEDSAVYLCASSLDRGAEAFFGQGTRLTVV.

The rearrangement joins TRBV9 to TRBJ2-5, with D unclear. The germline CDR1 and CDR2 sequences are SGDLS and YYNGEE. The CDR3 extends over 14 amino acids. Trimming pared 0 bases from V and 1 base from J, leaving 7 bases between. CDR3 bases: TGTGCCAGCAGCGTAGGAGGATTCCAAGAGACCCAGTACTTC. This translates into CASSVGGFQETQYF.

This clone was detected once. The V call is TRBV7-3, the J call TRBJ1-1, with D perhaps matching TRBD1 (5 bases). This CDR3 spans 14 amino acids. V lost 2 bases and J lost 1, with 8 bases in between. Germline loops: CDR1 SGHTA, CDR2 FQGTGA. The CDR3 sequence: CASSLQGSNTEAFF. The CDR3 bases are TGTGCCAGCAGCTTACAGGGATCGAACACTGAAGCTTTCTTT. Variable domain in full (rest from reference TRBV7-3 and TRBJ1-1): GAGVSQTPSNKVTEKGKYVELRCDPISGHTALYWYRQSLGQGPEFLIYFQGTGAADDSGLPNDRFFAVRPEGSVSTLKIQRTERGDSAVYLCASSLQGSNTEAFFGQGTRLTVV.

The chain links TRBV5-1 to TRBJ2-2, with 12 bases that match TRBD2. Germline V gene sequence: CDR1 SGHRS, CDR2 YFSETQ. The trim removed 0 bases at V and 0 bases at J, leaving 6 bases unmatched. The CDR3 loop spans 19 amino acids. Here the CDR3 reads CASSLALAGGLANTGELFF. The CDR3 nucleotides read TGCGCCAGCAGCTTGGCTCTAGCGGGAGGGCTCGCGAACACCGGGGAGCTGTTTTTT.

This clone was observed a single time. The chain has TRBV7-8 and TRBJ2-1, with TRBD2 matching 10 bases. With 5 bases clipped from V and 0 bases from J, the junction kept 7 bases outside the gene matches. Germline V CDR1 and CDR2: SGHVS, FQNEAQ. The CDR3 has 17 amino acids. As DNA, the CDR3 is TGTGCCAGCAGCCCCTGGACTAGCGGACTCTCCTACAATGAGCAGTTCTTC. Protein product: CASSPWTSGLSYNEQFF.

V is TRBV9 and J is TRBJ1-2, with 9 bases identical to TRBD1. This CDR3 region has 18 residues. Trimming at V came to 3 bases and at J to 5 bases, leaving 17 bases not matched to a gene. Germline values: CDR1 SGDLS, CDR2 YYNGEE. Written as DNA, the CDR3 is TGTGCCAGCAGCGGAGGGGAACCGGGACAGGGATCCCAATATGGCTACACCTTC. As protein: CASSGGEPGQGSQYGYTF.

This chain connects TRBV20-1 to TRBJ2-5; tentatively, D is TRBD2 (5 bases). CDR1 and CDR2 from the germline V gene are DFQATT and SNEGSKA (reference sequence). Trimming left V 1 base short and J 7 bases short, with 7 bases between. The CDR3 covers 11 residues. The CDR3 loop reads CSARASGTQYF. The DNA of the CDR3 is TGCAGTGCTAGAGCAAGCGGGACCCAGTACTTC.

The chain links TRBV9 to TRBJ2-2, with D unresolved. The CDR3 spans 15 residues. Trimming shortened V by 0 bases and J by 3 bases, and 9 bases separated the two germline ends. Germline loops: CDR1 SGDLS, CDR2 YYNGEE. The CDR3 nucleotides read TGTGCCAGCAGCGTAGGTCTAGTCGACACCGGGGAGCTGTTTTTT. It codes for CASSVGLVDTGELFF.

The chain uses TRBV9 and TRBJ1-4; TRBD1 aligns across 7 bases. Germline CDR1 and CDR2: SGDLS and YYNGEE. V shed 3 bases and J 10 bases; nucleotides not matched to a gene: 15. The CDR3 runs 16 residues. The CDR3 region has the DNA TGTGCCAGCAGCGCGGGATCCGACAGGGCAACTGGAAAACTGTTTTTT. Its protein is CASSAGSDRATGKLFF. Filled out from reference TRBV9 and TRBJ1-4, the complete variable domain reads DSGVTQTPKHLITATGQRVTLRCSPRSGDLSVYWYQQSLDQGLQFLIQYYNGEERAKGNILERFSAQQFPDLHSELNLSSLELGDSALYFCASSAGSDRATGKLFFGSGTQLSVL.

The chain joins TRBV2 to TRBJ1-2, with a weak D call TRBD1 (5 bases). V gave up 4 bases and J gave up 7 bases, with 13 bases separating them. Germline V CDR1 and CDR2: SNHLY, FYNNEI. The CDR3 spans 13 residues. This CDR3 reads CASSAQDIGGYTF. CDR3 coding DNA: TGTGCCAGCAGTGCACAGGATATAGGTGGCTACACCTTC. The full variable domain, with the rest looked up from reference TRBV2 and TRBJ1-2, is EPEVTQTPSHQVTQMGQEVILRCVPISNHLYFYWYRQILGQKVEFLVSFYNNEISEKSEIFDDQFSVERPDGSNFTLKIRSTKLEDSAMYFCASSAQDIGGYTFGSGTRLTVV.

This clone was seen just once. This chain connects TRBV9 to TRBJ2-7; 10 bases agree with TRBD2. The V gene end was trimmed by 0 bases and the J gene end by 4 bases; junction bases not matched to a gene: 4. This CDR3 is 15 amino acids long. In germline, CDR1 is SGDLS, CDR2 YYNGEE. The CDR3 nucleotides read TGTGCCAGCAGCGTAGAGACTAGCGGGTTGTACGAGCAGTACTTC. Translating gives CASSVETSGLYEQYF. Supplemented by reference TRBV9 and TRBJ2-7, the full variable domain reads DSGVTQTPKHLITATGQRVTLRCSPRSGDLSVYWYQQSLDQGLQFLIQYYNGEERAKGNILERFSAQQFPDLHSELNLSSLELGDSALYFCASSVETSGLYEQYFGPGTRLTVT.

This rearrangement joins TRBV7-2 to TRBJ1-5, with 8 nucleotides matching TRBD1. Germline V gives CDR1 SGHTA, CDR2 FQGNSA. The CDR3 spans 16 residues. The J segment lost 3 bases and the V segment lost 0 bases, leaving 4 bases of the junction unmatched. The CDR3, as DNA: TGTGCCAGCAGCTTAGCGCAGGGGGCTTACAATCAGCCCCAGCATTTT. This encodes CASSLAQGAYNQPQHF.

The V and J genes are TRBV6-5 and TRBJ1-2, with D maybe TRBD1 (6 bases). Germline-derived CDR1 and CDR2 are MNHEY and SVGAGI. V was trimmed by 5 bases and J by 4 bases, leaving 11 bases between them. The CDR3 sequence is 13 residues long. CDR3 in amino acids: CASSQGHLYGYTF. As DNA, the CDR3 is TGTGCCAGCAGTCAGGGACATCTCTATGGCTACACCTTC.

The rearrangement links TRBV3-1 (or the pseudogene TRBV3-2) to TRBJ1-1; 9 bases align to TRBD1. After removal of 0 bases from V and 3 bases from J, the junction contained 5 bases not matched to a gene. This CDR3 is 16 amino acids long. Germline V gene lookup returns CDR1 LGHDT and CDR2 YNNKEL (reference sequence). CDR3 DNA: TGTGCCAGCAGCCAAGAGGGGGGACAGGGTTACACTGAAGCTTTCTTT. Its translation is CASSQEGGQGYTEAFF.

The chain carries TRBV7-2 and TRBJ2-7; D uncertain. Germline CDR1 reads SGHTA; CDR2 reads FQGNSA. The germline V and J ends were trimmed by 1 base and 2 bases, with 15 bases remaining between them. This CDR3 is built from 16 residues. The CDR3 spells CASSLDSAGTPYEQYF. DNA of the CDR3: TGTGCCAGCAGCTTAGACTCGGCAGGAACTCCCTACGAGCAGTACTTC.

The V call is TRBV5-1, the J call TRBJ2-7, with a possible D match to TRBD2 (6 bases). Germline assignment: CDR1 SGHRS and CDR2 YFSETQ. This CDR3 spans 14 amino acids. V lost 3 bases and J lost 6, with 16 bases in between. Here the CDR3 DNA reads TGCGCCAGCAGCTATGGCGGAGGGCCGTCCGAGCAGTACTTC. Protein: CASSYGGGPSEQYF.

The chain couples TRBV6-5 to TRBJ1-4; 8 positions agree with TRBD1. Germline V gene lookup returns CDR1 MNHEY and CDR2 SVGAGI. V lost 6 bases and J lost 3; bases outside the gene matches: 3. The CDR3 has 14 residues. The CDR3 region has the DNA TGTGCCAGCAGACCACAGGGGGCTAATGAAAAACTGTTTTTT. Amino acids: CASRPQGANEKLFF.

This chain's CDR3 is CASSVGPGTSGAYQETQYF. In DNA form, the CDR3 reads TGTGCCAGCAGCGTAGGGCCCGGGACTAGCGGGGCGTACCAAGAGACCCAGTACTTC. This chain connects TRBV9 to TRBJ2-5; 13 nucleotides match TRBD2. The germline CDR1 and CDR2 sequences are SGDLS and YYNGEE. V lost 0 bases and J lost 0; bases outside the gene matches: 8. The CDR3 loop spans 19 amino acids.

The chain recombines TRBV19 with TRBJ1-5, with D unresolved. There are 16 residues in the CDR3. Per the germline V gene, CDR1 is LNHDA and CDR2 is SQIVND (reference sequence). V was clipped by 6 bases and J by 0 bases, with 15 bases between them. CDR3: CASRSGPTNSNQPQHF. The CDR3, as DNA: TGTGCCAGTAGGTCCGGGCCCACTAATAGCAATCAGCCCCAGCATTTT.

The rearrangement links TRBV11-3 to TRBJ1-1, with TRBD1 as a possible D gene (5 bases). The germline V and J ends were trimmed by 7 bases and 13 bases, with 19 bases remaining between them. The CDR3 is 12 residues long. Germline V lookup: CDR1 SGHNT, CDR2 YENEEA. This CDR3 reads CASTRDEVKLFF. CDR3 in DNA: TGTGCCAGCACCCGGGACGAGGTAAAGCTTTTCTTT. Supplemented by reference TRBV11-3 and TRBJ1-1, the full variable domain reads EAGVVQSPRYKIIEKKQPVAFWCNPISGHNTLYWYLQNLGQGPELLIRYENEEAVDDSQLPKDRFSAERLKGVDSTLKIQPAELGDSAVYLCASTRDEVKLFFGQGTRLTVV.

The gene calls are TRBV7-8 and TRBJ2-3, with D uncertain. The DNA end lines up better with TRBJ1-5; the J call may be wrong. The CDR3 length is 12 residues. Germline-derived CDR1 and CDR2 are SGHVS and FQNEAQ. The DNA of the CDR3 is TGTGCCAGCAGCACAAGCACAGATACGCAGCATTTT. Encoded protein: CASSTSTDTQHF.

The chain has TRBV12-3 or TRBV12-4 and TRBJ2-7; D call uncertain. The CDR3 extends over 11 amino acids. V dropped 3 bases and J dropped 5 bases, with 5 bases sitting between them. The CDR3 region is CASSFGDEQYF. CDR3 nucleotide sequence: TGTGCCAGCAGTTTTGGAGACGAGCAGTACTTC.